This T cell receptor beta chain was captured by sequencing in a study of PD-1 blockade in classical Hodgkin lymphoma. Study-level information: Each patient was given nivolumab 3 mg/kg through a vein every 2 weeks.

About this clone itself: Its matching antigen is unknown.

Sample time point: cycle 4 day 1 (C4D1), after 6 weeks of nivolumab. Patients all relapsed after autologous stem cell transplantation, and there was variation in brentuximab vedotin exposure. General study results and limits: Nivolumab initiation under 1 year post-ASCT meant exclusion. Patients with a complete response exhibited baseline diversity comparable to newly diagnosed patients. Lower baseline TCR diversity was reported for newly diagnosed patients than for healthy donors.

Using immunoSEQ multiplex PCR, the repertoire was profiled, and TCRdb retains in-frame clones only, with some absent. The sample includes tens of thousands of clones, approximately 90% seen only once; the top ten take around 8%. The sequence was obtained from a human donor with classical Hodgkin lymphoma. Specimen: peripheral blood mononuclear cells (PBMCs), collected before the fourth cycle of nivolumab.

For the CDR3, the DNA is TGCAGCGTTGAAAATGCTAGCGCCCTGCCGGGGACCCAGTACTTC. Protein product: CSVENASALPGTQYF. This sequence joins TRBV29-1 and TRBJ2-5; D is possibly TRBD2 (6 bases). The CDR3 sequence is 15 residues long. The V gene lost 2 bases and the J gene lost 7 bases, with 20 bases spanning the gap. Germline V gives CDR1 SQVTM, CDR2 ANQGSEA.